Below, 8 T cell receptor beta chains from the same sample are listed, as sequenced in a study of immune evolution from preneoplasia to lung adenocarcinoma. Produced via immunoSEQ multiplex PCR; TCRdb's table is partial and in-frame only. The data contain roughly 6,100 clones, approximately 80% of them singletons. Material for sequencing was FFPE adjacent normal lung tissue. These receptors were taken from an older donor with lung adenocarcinoma.

This clone was detected only a few times. V usage is TRBV18 and J usage is TRBJ1-5, with a possible D match to TRBD1 (5 bases). V lost 3 bases, J lost 4 bases, and 7 bases lay in between. This CDR3 has 13 residues. Germline CDR1 is KGHSH and CDR2 is LQKENI. Here the CDR3 reads CASSPQGNQPQHF. The CDR3 bases are TGTGCCAGCTCACCGCAGGGTAATCAGCCCCAGCATTTT.

The DNA for the CDR3 is TGTGCCAGCAGCTTAGGGGGGGACACTGAAGCTTTCTTT. Protein product: CASSLGGDTEAFF. This sequence joins TRBV11-2 and TRBJ1-1; TRBD1 might be the D (5 bases). The ends were cut back, 1 base at V and 3 bases at J, with 6 bases in the middle. CDR1 and CDR2 from the germline V gene are SGHAT and FQNNGV. This CDR3 comprises 13 residues.

The gene calls are TRBV12-1 and TRBJ2-1; TRBD2, the table's D call, was not compared with the DNA. TRBV12-1 is designated a pseudogene. The CDR3 is 19 amino acids. The CDR3 here is CASSFATSGRPRTYNEQFF. The CDR3 nucleotides read TGTGCCAGCAGCTTTGCGACTAGCGGGAGGCCTCGAACCTACAATGAGCAGTTCTTC.

The chain recombines TRBV14 with TRBJ1-2; D unclear. Trimming took 3 bases from V and 4 from J, leaving 18 bases between them. The germline V gene has CDR1 SGHDN and CDR2 FVKESK. CDR3 length: 16 amino acids. CDR3 nucleotide sequence: TGTGCCAGCAGCCATCAGAGATCTGGAAAGACCTATGGCTACACCTTC. It encodes CASSHQRSGKTYGYTF.

The chain couples TRBV7-9 to TRBJ2-5; no definite D call. Looked up from germline, CDR1 is SEHNR and CDR2 is FQNEAQ (reference sequence). The CDR3 has 14 amino acids. V was cut by 2 bases and J by 5 bases, with 12 bases left in between. The DNA for the CDR3 is TGTGCCAGCAGCTTAAATCTGGGTGGCGAGACCCAGTACTTC. Translation gives CASSLNLGGETQYF.

The chain has TRBV5-1 and TRBJ1-3; TRBD1 aligns across 9 bases. CDR3 length: 17 residues. The trim removed 3 bases at V and 1 base at J, leaving 8 bases unmatched. Germline CDR1 SGHRS, CDR2 YFSETQ. CDR3 nucleotides: TGCGCCAGCAGCTGGGGGACAGGGTACGGGTCTGGAAACACCATATATTTT. Translated, it gives CASSWGTGYGSGNTIYF. The whole variable domain, filled in from reference TRBV5-1 and TRBJ1-3, reads KAGVTQTPRYLIKTRGQQVTLSCSPISGHRSVSWYQQTPGQGLQFLFEYFSETQRNKGNFPGRFSGRQFSNSRSEMNVSTLELGDSALYLCASSWGTGYGSGNTIYFGEGSWLTVV.

The chain employs TRBV11-2 and TRBJ1-2; no reliable D call. Trimming removed 3 bases from V and 7 bases from J, with 12 bases in between. Germline V gene lookup returns CDR1 SGHAT and CDR2 FQNNGV. The CDR3 loop spans 13 amino acids. The DNA for the CDR3 is TGTGCCAGCAGCTTGGGCAGGTTAGGTGGCTACACCTTC. Amino acid sequence: CASSLGRLGGYTF.

The chain has TRBV11-2 and TRBJ2-7; maybe TRBD2 (7 bases). V lost 6 bases and J lost 3, with 18 bases in between. This CDR3 is built from 15 residues. Germline CDR1 SGHAT, CDR2 FQNNGV. CDR3 protein: CASRVLGGAHYEQYF. Written as DNA, the CDR3 is TGTGCCAGCAGGGTTTTAGGGGGGGCCCACTACGAGCAGTACTTC.